The 20 T cell receptor beta chains in this list originate from one sample, sequenced in a study of blood T cells in healthy people across ages. Using a J-beta primer mix together with a sample-barcoded 5' primer, a second PCR was run for roughly 6 to 11 cycles. TCRdb re-derived calls from the 5' RACE reads in MiXCR, one entry per CDR3 protein. This sample carries 1,800,000 or so distinct CDR3 sequences, around 40% of them seen once, and the ten largest clones take under 25%. Material for sequencing was blood. The receptors were sampled from a human donor in good health.

This clonotype has a handful of counts. The rearrangement joins TRBV9 to TRBJ2-5; TRBD2 aligns across 11 bases. CDR3 length: 16 residues. With 6 bases clipped from V and 5 bases from J, the junction kept 12 bases outside the gene matches. Germline V gene data show CDR1 as SGDLS and CDR2 as YYNGEE. The CDR3 DNA reads TGTGCCAGCACCCCTAATAGCGGGGGGGCCCGGGAGACCCAGTACTTC. Translating it yields CASTPNSGGARETQYF. Full variable domain (outside the CDR3, taken from reference TRBV9 and TRBJ2-5): DSGVTQTPKHLITATGQRVTLRCSPRSGDLSVYWYQQSLDQGLQFLIQYYNGEERAKGNILERFSAQQFPDLHSELNLSSLELGDSALYFCASTPNSGGARETQYFGPGTRLLVL.

This chain joins TRBV15 and TRBJ1-1; 8 bases are a match to TRBD1. CDR3 length: 15 amino acids. The germline CDR1 and CDR2 sequences are LNHNV and YYDKDF (reference sequence). V shed 1 base, J shed 0 bases, and the junction held 1 base outside the gene matches. CDR3 in DNA: TGTGCCACCAGCAGAGTGGACAGGGTGAACACTGAAGCTTTCTTT. Residues: CATSRVDRVNTEAFF.

V gene TRBV3-1 combines with J gene TRBJ1-2, with TRBD1 identical over 8 bases. This CDR3 has 16 residues. CDR1 and CDR2 (germline): LGHDT, YNNKEL (reference sequence). Trimming cost V 1 base and J 6 bases; bases outside gene matches: 10. The CDR3 region is CASSQGSPGQANGYTF. The CDR3 coding sequence is TGTGCCAGCAGCCAAGGCAGTCCGGGACAGGCTAATGGCTACACCTTC.

This clonotype was detected once. The chain has TRBV4-1 and TRBJ2-3, with a tentative D call TRBD2 (5 bases). CDR1 and CDR2 (germline): MGHRA, YSYEKL. V was pared by 1 base and J by 0 bases, with 8 bases between. This CDR3 comprises 15 residues. CDR3 sequence: CASSQVEGSTDTQYF. CDR3 nucleotides: TGCGCCAGCAGCCAAGTTGAGGGCAGCACAGATACGCAGTATTTT.

The chain links TRBV10-3 to TRBJ2-1; possible D gene TRBD1, 5 bases. Germline V gene lookup returns CDR1 ENHRY and CDR2 SYGVKD. With 4 bases removed from V and 6 bases from J, the gap between germline ends came to 13 bases. The CDR3 spans 14 residues. The CDR3 loop reads CAISGQGKGNEQFF. CDR3 nucleotides: TGTGCCATCAGTGGTCAGGGTAAGGGCAATGAGCAGTTCTTC.

The chain is built from TRBV10-3 and TRBJ1-4, with no clear D. The V and J ends lost 6 bases and 8 bases respectively, with 13 bases between them. Germline-derived CDR1 and CDR2 are ENHRY and SYGVKD. The CDR3 length is 13 residues. The CDR3 reads CAISRGSGEKLFF. DNA of the CDR3: TGTGCCATCAGCCGGGGAAGCGGGGAAAAACTGTTTTTT.

This clonotype occurred a few times. The chain couples TRBV28 to TRBJ2-4, with no clear D. Trimming left V 6 bases short and J 4 bases short, with 10 bases between. Germline V CDR1 and CDR2: MDHEN, SYDVKM. This CDR3 has 13 amino acids. Here the CDR3 DNA reads TGTGCCAGCAGACCGAGACAAAAAAACATTCAGTACTTC. The encoded protein is CASRPRQKNIQYF. The whole variable domain, remainder taken from reference TRBV28 and TRBJ2-4, is DVKVTQSSRYLVKRTGEKVFLECVQDMDHENMFWYRQDPGLGLRLIYFSYDVKMKEKGDIPEGYSVSREKKERFSLILESASTNQTSMYLCASRPRQKNIQYFGAGTRLSVL.

This clonotype was seen a few times. This chain joins TRBV18 and TRBJ2-7; D is undetermined. CDR1 KGHSH and CDR2 LQKENI come from the germline V gene. Trimming left V 2 bases short and J 2 bases short, with 16 bases between. CDR3 length equals 16 residues. The CDR3 DNA follows: TGTGCCAGCTCACCAATCTCGACACGCCCTACCTACGAGCAGTACTTC. Translation: CASSPISTRPTYEQYF.

J is TRBJ1-2 and V is TRBV29-1; D remains unclear. Trimming removed 1 base at V and 8 bases at J, with 11 bases between. This CDR3 has 12 amino acids. Germline V gene lookup returns CDR1 SQVTM and CDR2 ANQGSEA. CDR3 protein: CSVEVRGVGYTF. The CDR3 DNA sequence: TGCAGCGTTGAAGTTCGTGGGGTCGGCTACACCTTC.

This clonotype was counted between two and nine times. The CDR3 DNA reads TGTGCCAGCAGTACCTCAGGGGGAAATCAGCCCCAGCATTTT. It is translated as CASSTSGGNQPQHF. The chain has TRBV6-2 or TRBV6-3 and TRBJ1-5, with 7 bases lining up with TRBD1. This CDR3 contains 14 residues. From germline, CDR1 is MNHEY and CDR2 SVGEGT. The J segment lost 4 bases and the V segment lost 5 bases, leaving 5 bases of the junction unmatched.

This chain connects TRBV4-1 to TRBJ2-3; 11 bases align to TRBD1. This CDR3 has 16 amino acids. V gave up 4 bases and J gave up 4 bases; unmatched junction bases: 7. The germline CDR1 and CDR2 sequences are MGHRA and YSYEKL. CDR3 in amino acids: CASSPTGQGVPDTQYF. CDR3 coding DNA: TGCGCCAGCAGCCCGACGGGACAGGGGGTCCCAGATACGCAGTATTTT.

Regarding this clonotype: An end of the junction differs from the germline gene, which may be a read error. CDR3 loop: CASSSDQSRDRGHSYEQYF. CDR3 coding DNA: TGTGCTAGCAGCTCCGATCAATCGCGCGACAGGGGGCACTCCTACGAGCAGTACTTC. This chain uses TRBV7-7 with TRBJ2-7; 10 nucleotides align to TRBD1. The CDR3 is 19 amino acids. Per germline, CDR1 SSHAT and CDR2 FNYEAQ (reference sequence).

There are a few counts of this clonotype. The J gene is TRBJ2-7, the V gene TRBV20-1; TRBD1 agrees at 7 bases. V gave up 6 bases and J gave up 0 bases; unmatched junction bases: 8. This CDR3 has 14 residues. Germline V gene data show CDR1 as DFQATT and CDR2 as SNEGSKA (reference sequence). Here the CDR3 DNA reads TGCAGTGCCTGGGGACAGAGTAGCTCCTACGAGCAGTACTTC. This sequence encodes CSAWGQSSSYEQYF.

In its sample, this clonotype was seen a few times. The V call is TRBV7-2, the J call TRBJ1-2; D is perhaps TRBD1 (6 bases). The V end lost 2 bases, the J end lost 2 bases, and 18 bases lay between the germline ends. This CDR3 is built from 17 residues. Germline loops: CDR1 SGHTA, CDR2 FQGNSA. CDR3 sequence (DNA): TGTGCCAGCAGCTTACTAGGGGGTAGCGCCGGGAACTATGGCTACACCTTC. This encodes CASSLLGGSAGNYGYTF.

The rearrangement links TRBV12-3 or TRBV12-4 to TRBJ2-2; no clear D gene. Trimming removed 1 base at V and 1 base at J, with 7 bases between. This CDR3 spans 15 amino acids. The DNA for the CDR3 is TGTGCCAGCAGTTTAGGGTGGGTGAACACCGGGGAGCTGTTTTTT. This encodes CASSLGWVNTGELFF.

This clonotype was recorded a few times. The CDR3 DNA sequence: TGTGCCAGCAGCTTAGAAGGCAGGGAGTCACCCCTCCACTTT. Protein sequence: CASSLEGRESPLHF. The chain carries TRBV7-2 and TRBJ1-6, with D tentatively TRBD1 (5 bases). Germline CDR1 is SGHTA and CDR2 is FQGNSA. Deletions cut 1 base from V and 10 bases from J, with 11 bases between. The CDR3 contains 14 residues.

This clonotype occurred a few times. This chain connects TRBV29-1 to TRBJ2-2; 10 bases align to TRBD1. This CDR3 is built from 15 residues. CDR1 and CDR2 (germline): SQVTM, ANQGSEA. The ends lost 3 bases at V and 7 bases at J; junction bases unmatched: 8. The CDR3: CSVDVRQGADGELFF. The CDR3 DNA reads TGCAGCGTTGACGTCCGACAGGGGGCTGACGGGGAGCTGTTTTTT.

The chain employs TRBV9 and TRBJ2-1; 8 positions match TRBD1. The CDR3 has 15 amino acids. Germline-derived CDR1 and CDR2 are SGDLS and YYNGEE. Germline trimming cut 2 bases from V and 6 bases from J; bases unmatched to any gene: 7. For the CDR3, the DNA is TGTGCCAGCAGCGTGGAGACAGGGGCCACCAATGAGCAGTTCTTC. As protein: CASSVETGATNEQFF.

This clonotype has a handful of counts. The rearrangement links TRBV12-3 or TRBV12-4 to TRBJ2-5, with D maybe TRBD2 (5 bases). Trimming took 9 bases from V and 11 from J, leaving 16 bases between them. This CDR3 contains 11 residues. The CDR3 nucleotides are TGTGCCAGTTCGATCGGGCTAGCACAGTACTTC. Translation: CASSIGLAQYF.

This chain connects TRBV14 to TRBJ1-2; no definite D call. There are 14 residues in the CDR3. Between the trimmed V and J ends, which lost 2 bases and 8 bases, there was a span of 15 bases. The germline V gene has CDR1 SGHDN and CDR2 FVKESK. DNA of the CDR3: TGTGCCAGCAGCCAAAAGTGGACGGAGGAAGGCTACACCTTC. It translates to CASSQKWTEEGYTF.